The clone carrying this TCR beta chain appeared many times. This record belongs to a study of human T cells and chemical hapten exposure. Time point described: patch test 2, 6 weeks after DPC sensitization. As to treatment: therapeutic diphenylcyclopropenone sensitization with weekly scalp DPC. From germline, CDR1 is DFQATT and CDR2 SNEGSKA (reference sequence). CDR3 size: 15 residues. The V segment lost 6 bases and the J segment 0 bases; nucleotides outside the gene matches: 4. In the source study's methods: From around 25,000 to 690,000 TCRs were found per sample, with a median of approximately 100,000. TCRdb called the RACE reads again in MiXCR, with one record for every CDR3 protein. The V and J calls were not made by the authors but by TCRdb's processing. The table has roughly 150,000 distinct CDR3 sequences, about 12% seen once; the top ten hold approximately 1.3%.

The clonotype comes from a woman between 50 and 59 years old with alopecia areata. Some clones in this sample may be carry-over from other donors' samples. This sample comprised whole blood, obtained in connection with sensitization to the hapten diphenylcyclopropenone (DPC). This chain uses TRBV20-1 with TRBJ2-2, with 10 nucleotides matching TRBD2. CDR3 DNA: TGCAGTGCCATAGCGGGAGGCCCGAACACCGGGGAGCTGTTTTTT. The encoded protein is CSAIAGGPNTGELFF.